This T cell receptor (beta chain) was recorded in a study of cytomegalovirus exposure and HLA in healthy donors. PCR primers comprised 60 Vbeta and 13 Jbeta primers. This table comes from immunoSEQ multiplex PCR, and its TCRdb copy is limited to in-frame clones, with some not included. The top ten hold 7.5% to 10% of the sample, which has about 37,000 clones, about four fifths seen once. This CDR3 is 16 amino acids long. Germline trimming cut 2 bases from V and 0 bases from J; bases unmatched to any gene: 6. Germline CDR1 reads SGHTA; CDR2 reads FQGNSA. At collection, donors were nominally healthy, but unrecorded immune exposures were probable.

This receptor was obtained from a woman between 40 and 50 years old in good health and CMV-seronegative. The rearrangement links TRBV7-2 to TRBJ1-1, with TRBD1 matching 7 bases. Sequencing was done on a sample of PBMCs. The CDR3 loop is CASSLRKGAVNTEAFF. In DNA form, the CDR3 reads TGTGCCAGCAGCTTAAGAAAGGGGGCCGTGAACACTGAAGCTTTCTTT.